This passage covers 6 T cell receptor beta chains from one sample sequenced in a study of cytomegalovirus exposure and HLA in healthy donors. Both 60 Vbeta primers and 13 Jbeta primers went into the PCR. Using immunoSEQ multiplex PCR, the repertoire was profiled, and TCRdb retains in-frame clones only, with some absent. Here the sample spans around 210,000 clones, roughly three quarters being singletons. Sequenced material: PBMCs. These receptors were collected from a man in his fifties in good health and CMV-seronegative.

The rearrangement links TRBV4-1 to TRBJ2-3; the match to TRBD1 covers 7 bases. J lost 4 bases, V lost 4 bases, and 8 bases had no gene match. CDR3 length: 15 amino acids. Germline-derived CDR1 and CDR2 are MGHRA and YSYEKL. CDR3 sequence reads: CASSPPGQRPDTQYF. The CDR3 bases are TGCGCCAGCAGCCCACCGGGACAGCGACCAGATACGCAGTATTTT.

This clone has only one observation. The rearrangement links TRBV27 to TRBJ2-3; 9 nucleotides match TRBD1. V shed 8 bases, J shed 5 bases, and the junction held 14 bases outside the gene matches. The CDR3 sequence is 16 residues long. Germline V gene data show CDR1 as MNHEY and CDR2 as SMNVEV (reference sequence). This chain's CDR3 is CASSKLQGAGVDTQYF. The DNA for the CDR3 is TGTGCCAGCTCAAAACTACAGGGGGCAGGGGTAGATACGCAGTATTTT.

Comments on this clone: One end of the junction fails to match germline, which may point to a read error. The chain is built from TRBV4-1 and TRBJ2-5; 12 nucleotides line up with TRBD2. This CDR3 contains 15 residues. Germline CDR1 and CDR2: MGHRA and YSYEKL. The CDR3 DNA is TGCGCCAGCAGCCTCCGACTAGCGGGAGCAGAGGCCCAGTACTTC. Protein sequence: CASSLRLAGAEAQYF.

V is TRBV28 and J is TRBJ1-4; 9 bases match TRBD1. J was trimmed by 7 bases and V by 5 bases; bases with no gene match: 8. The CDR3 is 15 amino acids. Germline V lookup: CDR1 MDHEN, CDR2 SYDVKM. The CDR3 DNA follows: TGTGCCAGCAGTAACACCGGGACAGGGCGTGAAAAACTGTTTTTT. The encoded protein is CASSNTGTGREKLFF.

The CDR3 sequence is CASSLGHGAGISYNEQFF. CDR3 DNA: TGCGCCAGCAGCTTAGGACACGGAGCGGGAATTTCCTACAATGAGCAGTTCTTC. This chain uses TRBV5-1 with TRBJ2-1, with 7 bases fitting TRBD2. The length of the CDR3 is 18 residues. The germline CDR1 and CDR2 sequences are SGHRS and YFSETQ. Losses at the gene ends were 2 bases for V and 1 base for J; bases not matched to a gene: 12.

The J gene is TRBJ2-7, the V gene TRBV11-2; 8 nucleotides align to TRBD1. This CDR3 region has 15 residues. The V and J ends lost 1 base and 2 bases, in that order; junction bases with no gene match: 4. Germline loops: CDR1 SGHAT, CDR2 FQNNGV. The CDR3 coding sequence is TGTGCCAGCAGCTTAGCTCCGACAGGGGCCTACGAGCAGTACTTC. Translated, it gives CASSLAPTGAYEQYF.